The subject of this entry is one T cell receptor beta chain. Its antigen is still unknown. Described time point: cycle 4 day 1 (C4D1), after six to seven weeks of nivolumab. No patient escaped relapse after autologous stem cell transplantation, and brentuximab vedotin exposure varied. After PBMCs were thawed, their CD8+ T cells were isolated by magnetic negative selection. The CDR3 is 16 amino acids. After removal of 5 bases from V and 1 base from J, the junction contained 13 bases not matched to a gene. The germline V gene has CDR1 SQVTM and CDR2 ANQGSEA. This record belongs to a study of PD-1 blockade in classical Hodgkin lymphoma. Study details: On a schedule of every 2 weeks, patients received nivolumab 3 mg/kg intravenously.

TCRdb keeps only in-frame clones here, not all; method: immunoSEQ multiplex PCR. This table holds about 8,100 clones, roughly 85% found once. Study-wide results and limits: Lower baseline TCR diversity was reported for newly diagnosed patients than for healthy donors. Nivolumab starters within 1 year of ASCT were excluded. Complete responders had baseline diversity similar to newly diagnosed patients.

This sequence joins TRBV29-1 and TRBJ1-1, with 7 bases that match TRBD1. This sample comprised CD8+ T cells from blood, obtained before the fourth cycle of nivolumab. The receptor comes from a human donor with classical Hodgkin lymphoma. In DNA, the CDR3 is TGCAGCGTTCTCTTAGGGCCGACAGGGTCGAACACTGAAGCTTTCTTT. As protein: CSVLLGPTGSNTEAFF.